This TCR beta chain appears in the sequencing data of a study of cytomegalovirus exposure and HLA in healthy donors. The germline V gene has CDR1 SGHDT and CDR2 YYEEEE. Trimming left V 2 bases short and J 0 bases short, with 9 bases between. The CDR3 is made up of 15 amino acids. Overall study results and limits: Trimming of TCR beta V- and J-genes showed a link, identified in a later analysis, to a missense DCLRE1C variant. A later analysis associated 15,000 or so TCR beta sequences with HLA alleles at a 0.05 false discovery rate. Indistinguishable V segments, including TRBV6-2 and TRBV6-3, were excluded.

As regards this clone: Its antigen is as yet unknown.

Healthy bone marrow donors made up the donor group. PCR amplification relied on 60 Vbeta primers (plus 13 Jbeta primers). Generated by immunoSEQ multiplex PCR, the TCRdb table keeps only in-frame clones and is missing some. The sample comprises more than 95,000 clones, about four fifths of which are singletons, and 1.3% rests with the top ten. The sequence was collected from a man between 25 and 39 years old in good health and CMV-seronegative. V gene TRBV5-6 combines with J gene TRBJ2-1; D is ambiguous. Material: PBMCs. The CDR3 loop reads CASSFRPSSYNEQFF. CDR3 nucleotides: TGTGCCAGCAGCTTTCGGCCTAGCTCCTACAATGAGCAGTTCTTC.